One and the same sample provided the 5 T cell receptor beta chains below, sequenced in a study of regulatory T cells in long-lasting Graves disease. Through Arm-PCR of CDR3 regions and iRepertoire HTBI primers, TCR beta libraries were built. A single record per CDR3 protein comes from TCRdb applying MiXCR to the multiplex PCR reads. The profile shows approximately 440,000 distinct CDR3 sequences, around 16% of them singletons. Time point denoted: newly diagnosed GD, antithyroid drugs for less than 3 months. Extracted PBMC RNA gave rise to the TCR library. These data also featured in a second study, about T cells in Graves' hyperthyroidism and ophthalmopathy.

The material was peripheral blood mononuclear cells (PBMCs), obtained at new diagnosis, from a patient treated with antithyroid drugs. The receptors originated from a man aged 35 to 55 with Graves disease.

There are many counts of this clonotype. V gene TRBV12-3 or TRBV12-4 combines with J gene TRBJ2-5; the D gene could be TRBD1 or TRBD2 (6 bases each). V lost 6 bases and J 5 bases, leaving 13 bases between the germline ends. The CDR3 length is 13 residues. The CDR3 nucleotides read TGTGCCAGCAGCGTAGGGGGGCGGGAGACCCAGTACTTC. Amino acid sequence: CASSVGGRETQYF.

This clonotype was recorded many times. The CDR3: CASSSTRYTQYF. The DNA of the CDR3 is TGTGCCAGCAGCTCGACCCGATATACGCAGTATTTT. The rearrangement joins TRBV28 to TRBJ2-3; D is unresolved. This CDR3 spans 12 amino acids. Trimming took 6 bases from V and 7 from J, leaving 11 bases between them. CDR1 and CDR2 (germline): MDHEN, SYDVKM. Looking up the rest from reference TRBV28 and TRBJ2-3 gives the full variable domain: DVKVTQSSRYLVKRTGEKVFLECVQDMDHENMFWYRQDPGLGLRLIYFSYDVKMKEKGDIPEGYSVSREKKERFSLILESASTNQTSMYLCASSSTRYTQYFGPGTRLTVL.

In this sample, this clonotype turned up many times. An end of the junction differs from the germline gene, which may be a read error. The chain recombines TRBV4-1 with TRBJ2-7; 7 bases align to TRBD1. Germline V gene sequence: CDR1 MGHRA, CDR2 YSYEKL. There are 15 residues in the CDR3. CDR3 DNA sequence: TGTGCCAGCAGCCAAGATCGACAGGGATCCTACGAGCAGTACTTC. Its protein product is CASSQDRQGSYEQYF.

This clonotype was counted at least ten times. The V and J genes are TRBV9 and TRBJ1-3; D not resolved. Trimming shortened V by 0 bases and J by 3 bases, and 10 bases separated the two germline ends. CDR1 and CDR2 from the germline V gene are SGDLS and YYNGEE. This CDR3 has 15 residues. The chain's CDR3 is CASSVGTGIGNTIYF. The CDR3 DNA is TGTGCCAGCAGCGTAGGAACTGGCATTGGAAACACCATATATTTT. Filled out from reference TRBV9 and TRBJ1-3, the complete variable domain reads DSGVTQTPKHLITATGQRVTLRCSPRSGDLSVYWYQQSLDQGLQFLIQYYNGEERAKGNILERFSAQQFPDLHSELNLSSLELGDSALYFCASSVGTGIGNTIYFGEGSWLTVV.

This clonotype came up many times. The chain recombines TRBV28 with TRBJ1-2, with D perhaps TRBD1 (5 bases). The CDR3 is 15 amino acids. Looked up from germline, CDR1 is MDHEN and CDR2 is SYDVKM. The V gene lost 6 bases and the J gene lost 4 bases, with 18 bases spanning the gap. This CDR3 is CASSLGQGSSYGYTF. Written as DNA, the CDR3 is TGTGCCAGCAGCCTAGGGCAGGGCTCTTCCTATGGCTACACCTTC.